These 17 T cell receptor beta chains came from one sample sequenced in a study of tumor-infiltrating lymphocytes in localized non-small cell lung cancer. Assay: immunoSEQ multiplex PCR; the TCRdb copy retains only in-frame clones and omits some. The sample holds around 5,900 clones; roughly 78% are singletons and the top ten take approximately 6.5%. Sequencing was done on a sample of uninvolved lung tissue not adjacent to the tumor. Receptors were obtained from a human donor with non-small cell lung cancer.

The chain combines TRBV28 with TRBJ1-2; D remains unclear. The CDR3 has 13 residues. Per germline, CDR1 MDHEN and CDR2 SYDVKM. The V gene lost 3 bases and the J gene lost 3 bases, with 8 bases spanning the gap. The DNA of the CDR3 is TGTGCCAGCAGTTTGGGCAGAGACTATGGCTACACCTTC. Its protein product is CASSLGRDYGYTF.

V gene TRBV2 combines with J gene TRBJ1-1, with D hard to call. CDR1 SNHLY and CDR2 FYNNEI come from the germline V gene. CDR3 length: 13 amino acids. Trimming left V 6 bases short and J 1 base short, with 9 bases between. As DNA, the CDR3 is TGTGCCAGCAGCGCCGGGAGGAACACTGAAGCTTTCTTT. As protein: CASSAGRNTEAFF.

The chain combines TRBV30 with TRBJ1-1; 8 bases agree with TRBD1. The CDR3 runs 13 residues. The germline V gene encodes CDR1 GTSNPN and CDR2 SVGIG (reference sequence). The J segment lost 4 bases and the V segment lost 4 bases, leaving 5 bases of the junction unmatched. For the CDR3, the DNA is TGTGCCTGGACAGGGGGCGTAGGCACTGAAGCTTTCTTT. It translates to CAWTGGVGTEAFF.

The V and J genes are TRBV12-5 and TRBJ2-1, with D perhaps being TRBD1 or TRBD2 (5 bases each). The V and J ends lost 6 bases and 5 bases respectively, with 17 bases between them. The CDR3 has 15 amino acids. Germline CDR1 LGHNT, CDR2 FRNRAP. The CDR3 region has the DNA TGTGCTAGTGGCTCGGGACCCCTAGGCCACAATGAGCAGTTCTTC. Amino acids: CASGSGPLGHNEQFF.

The rearrangement uses TRBV7-2 and TRBJ2-6; D is unclear. Trimming took 3 bases from V and 3 from J, leaving 9 bases between them. The CDR3 is 15 residues long. Germline CDR1 SGHTA, CDR2 FQGNSA. The chain's CDR3 is CASSFVGFGANVLTF. The CDR3, as DNA: TGTGCCAGCAGCTTCGTAGGATTTGGGGCCAACGTCCTGACTTTC.

The chain employs TRBV11-2 and TRBJ1-5; 7 bases match TRBD1. The germline V gene encodes CDR1 SGHAT and CDR2 FQNNGV. The trim removed 5 bases at V and 0 bases at J, leaving 4 bases unmatched. The CDR3 covers 15 residues. As DNA, the CDR3 is TGTGCCAGCAGCCCGACAGGGAATAGCAATCAGCCCCAGCATTTT. Translation: CASSPTGNSNQPQHF.

The chain couples TRBV7-8 to TRBJ2-7, with D possibly TRBD1 on 7 matching bases. V lost 11 bases and J 6 bases, leaving 11 bases between the germline ends. CDR1 SGHVS and CDR2 FQNEAQ come from the germline V gene. CDR3 length equals 10 residues. The CDR3 loop is CASGGIEQYF. Here the CDR3 DNA reads TGTGCCTCAGGGGGGATCGAGCAGTACTTC.

The V call is TRBV6-5, the J call TRBJ2-7; D is possibly TRBD2 (5 bases). Trimming shortened V by 6 bases and J by 3 bases, and 12 bases separated the two germline ends. In germline, CDR1 is MNHEY, CDR2 SVGAGI. The CDR3 extends over 13 amino acids. CDR3 protein: CASSGNGLYEQYF. The CDR3 nucleotides are TGTGCCAGCAGCGGGAACGGACTCTACGAGCAGTACTTC.

A few counts support this clone. The chain recombines TRBV4-1 with TRBJ1-4, with 9 positions matching TRBD1. CDR1 is MGHRA and CDR2 is YSYEKL in the germline V gene. The length of the CDR3 is 14 residues. V lost 1 base to trimming and J lost 6 bases; unmatched junction nucleotides: 0. The CDR3 spells CASSQGTGDEKLFF. DNA of the CDR3: TGCGCCAGCAGCCAAGGGACAGGGGATGAAAAACTGTTTTTT.

CDR3 amino acids: CASSQTGTGDTGELFF. In DNA, the CDR3 is TGCGCCAGCAGCCAGACCGGGACAGGGGACACCGGGGAGCTGTTTTTT. V gene TRBV5-1 combines with J gene TRBJ2-2; 10 bases are a match to TRBD1. V lost 4 bases and J lost 3; bases outside the gene matches: 6. Looked up from germline, CDR1 is SGHRS and CDR2 is YFSETQ. This CDR3 has 16 amino acids.

The V gene is TRBV21-1, the J gene TRBJ2-7; no DNA check was done on the table's D call, TRBD2. TRBV21-1 is described as a pseudogene. The CDR3 is 13 amino acids. The DNA of the CDR3 is TGTGCCAGCAGCAAGGGAGGGCTCTACGAGCAGTACTTC. Amino acids: CASSKGGLYEQYF.

J is TRBJ2-7 and V is TRBV28, with D tentatively TRBD1 (5 bases). CDR1 is MDHEN and CDR2 is SYDVKM in the germline V gene. V was clipped by 11 bases and J by 4 bases, with 15 bases between them. The CDR3 is made up of 12 amino acids. CDR3 protein: CAHSRQLYEQYF. The CDR3 DNA reads TGTGCCCACTCCCGACAGTTGTACGAGCAGTACTTC.

The gene calls are TRBV7-9 and TRBJ1-2, with 8 bases identical to TRBD1. The CDR3 spans 14 residues. Germline lookup yields CDR1 SEHNR and CDR2 FQNEAQ (reference sequence). V was pared by 0 bases and J by 5 bases, with 2 bases of the junction left unmatched. The CDR3 DNA follows: TGTGCCAGCAGCTTAGCTAGGACAGGGTATGGCTACACCTTC. Its translation: CASSLARTGYGYTF.

This chain connects TRBV25-1 to TRBJ2-7; the D is unclear. Germline CDR1 MGHDK, CDR2 SYGVNS. The CDR3 contains 14 residues. Trimming stripped 5 bases from V and 2 bases from J, with 13 bases between. CDR3 nucleotide sequence: TGTGCCAGCAGTAGAATGGGGTTGCCCTACGAGCAGTACTTC. Translating gives CASSRMGLPYEQYF.

The gene calls are TRBV25-1 and TRBJ2-5; possibly TRBD2 for D (7 bases). The CDR3 covers 15 residues. Trimming stripped 1 base from V and 4 bases from J, with 13 bases between. The germline CDR1 and CDR2 sequences are MGHDK and SYGVNS. The CDR3 region is CASSESRRGGETQYF. CDR3 DNA: TGTGCCAGCAGTGAATCGCGTAGGGGGGGAGAGACCCAGTACTTC.

The rearrangement joins TRBV6-5 to TRBJ1-2; D is uncertain. Trimming took off 6 bases at V and 3 bases at J, with 8 bases between the two ends. The CDR3 runs to 12 residues. In germline, CDR1 is MNHEY, CDR2 SVGAGI. The chain's CDR3 is CASREMDYGYTF. In DNA, the CDR3 is TGTGCCAGCAGAGAGATGGACTATGGCTACACCTTC.

The J gene is TRBJ2-1, the V gene TRBV7-9; 15 positions agree with TRBD2. V shed 5 bases, J shed 6 bases, and the junction held 8 bases outside the gene matches. The germline V gene encodes CDR1 SEHNR and CDR2 FQNEAQ (reference sequence). The CDR3 consists of 17 residues. Written as DNA, the CDR3 is TGTGCCAGCAGCACGGGACTAGCGGGGGGTGTTGGCAATGAGCAGTTCTTC. This sequence encodes CASSTGLAGGVGNEQFF. Full variable domain (remainder filled in from reference TRBV7-9 and TRBJ2-1): DTGVSQNPRHKITKRGQNVTFRCDPISEHNRLYWYRQTLGQGPEFLTYFQNEAQLEKSRLLSDRFSAERPKGSFSTLEIQRTEQGDSAMYLCASSTGLAGGVGNEQFFGPGTRLTVL.